This T cell receptor (beta chain) originates from a study of blood T cell repertoires in COVID-19. As handled by the study authors: From reference gene primer amplification, estimates of nucleated cell counts were derived. Data came from immunoSEQ multiplex PCR; TCRdb stores just in-frame clones and leaves some out. The V and J calls and clone size were taken over from that table, and D and trimming were inferred from the DNA. Here the sample spans about 350,000 clones, around nine tenths being singletons. V lost 4 bases to trimming and J lost 6 bases; unmatched junction nucleotides: 15. Looked up from germline, CDR1 is LGHDT and CDR2 is YNNKEL (reference sequence). The CDR3 sequence is 17 residues long. Self-reported history from a screening survey and questionnaire set each donor's cohort. In this sample, this clone turned up many times.

The receptor was derived from a woman aged 30 to 39 who had been exposed to COVID-19. The V and J genes are TRBV3-1 (or the pseudogene TRBV3-2) and TRBJ1-3; 7 bases are shared with TRBD1. Material for sequencing was PBMCs or T cells enriched from blood (not recorded which). CDR3 DNA sequence: TGTGCCAGCAGCCGAGAGAATACAGGGGATTGGGAAAACACCATATATTTT. Its translation is CASSRENTGDWENTIYF.